The 3 T cell receptor beta chains in this list originate from one sample, sequenced in a study of cytomegalovirus exposure and HLA in healthy donors (dated by TCRdb to 2015 to 2018). Library generation was performed with the immunoSEQ multiplex PCR assay. For the multiplex PCR, a mixture combining 60 forward primers for TCR Vbeta segments and 13 reverse primers for TCR Jbeta segments was used. TCRdb's version of the immuneACCESS table is confined to in-frame rearrangements and falls short of the full clone set. An unresolved V gene accounts for under half of the shortfall where checked; the remainder is of unknown origin. The sample yields some 100,000 clones; roughly four fifths were counted once. Of the sample, 13% to 15% is held by the ten largest clones. What was sequenced was PBMCs. These receptors came from a male donor in good health and CMV-seropositive.

The chain couples TRBV4-2 to TRBJ1-1; no definite D call. Per germline, CDR1 LGHNA and CDR2 YNFKEQ. V lost 0 bases to trimming and J lost 3 bases, with 17 bases between them. The CDR3 is made up of 17 amino acids. In nucleotides, the CDR3 is TGTGCCAGCAGCCAAGATATTCGTCGGCACGGGGACACTGAAGCTTTCTTT. It encodes CASSQDIRRHGDTEAFF.

The J gene is TRBJ1-2, the V gene TRBV5-4; D gene ambiguous. Germline V gene data show CDR1 as SGHNT and CDR2 as YYREEE (reference sequence). The CDR3 extends over 14 amino acids. V was clipped by 0 bases and J by 3 bases, with 9 bases between them. DNA for the CDR3: TGTGCCAGCAGCTTGGTTTCCGGGGACTATGGCTACACCTTC. Translating it yields CASSLVSGDYGYTF. Complete variable domain (other parts from reference TRBV5-4 and TRBJ1-2): ETGVTQSPTHLIKTRGQQVTLRCSSQSGHNTVSWYQQALGQGPQFIFQYYREEENGRGNFPPRFSGLQFPNYSSELNVNALELDDSALYLCASSLVSGDYGYTFGSGTRLTVV.

The rearrangement uses TRBV5-1 and TRBJ1-4; TRBD1 aligns across 9 bases. In germline, CDR1 is SGHRS, CDR2 YFSETQ. This CDR3 has 16 residues. V shed 9 bases and J 7 bases; nucleotides not matched to a gene: 16. CDR3 amino acids: CATTAGTGSVGEKLFF. The CDR3 DNA is TGCGCCACTACCGCCGGGACAGGGTCTGTAGGTGAAAAACTGTTTTTT.